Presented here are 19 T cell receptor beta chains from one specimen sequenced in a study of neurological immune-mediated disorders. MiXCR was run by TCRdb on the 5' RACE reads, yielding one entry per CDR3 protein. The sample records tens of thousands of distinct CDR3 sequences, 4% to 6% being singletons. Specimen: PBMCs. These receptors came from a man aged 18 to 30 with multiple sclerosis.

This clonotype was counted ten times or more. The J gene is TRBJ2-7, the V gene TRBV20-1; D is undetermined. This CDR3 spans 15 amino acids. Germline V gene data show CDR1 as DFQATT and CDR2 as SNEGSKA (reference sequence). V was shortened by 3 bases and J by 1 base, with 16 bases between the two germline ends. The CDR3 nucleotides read TGCAGTGCTAGTAATCTACTCGGTGCTTCCTACGAGCAGTACTTC. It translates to CSASNLLGASYEQYF.

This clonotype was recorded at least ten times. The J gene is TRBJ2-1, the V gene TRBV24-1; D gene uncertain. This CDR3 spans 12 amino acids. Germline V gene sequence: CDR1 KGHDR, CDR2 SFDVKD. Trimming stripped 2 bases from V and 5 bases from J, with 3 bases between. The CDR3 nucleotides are TGTGCCACCAGTGATTATAACAATGAGCAGTTCTTC. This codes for CATSDYNNEQFF.

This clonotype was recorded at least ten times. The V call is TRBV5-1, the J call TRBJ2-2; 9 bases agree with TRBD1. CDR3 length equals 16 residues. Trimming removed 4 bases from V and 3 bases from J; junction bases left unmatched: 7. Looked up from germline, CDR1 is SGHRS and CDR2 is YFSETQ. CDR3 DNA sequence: TGCGCCAGCAGCCCCTGGACAGGGGATCACACCGGGGAGCTGTTTTTT. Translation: CASSPWTGDHTGELFF.

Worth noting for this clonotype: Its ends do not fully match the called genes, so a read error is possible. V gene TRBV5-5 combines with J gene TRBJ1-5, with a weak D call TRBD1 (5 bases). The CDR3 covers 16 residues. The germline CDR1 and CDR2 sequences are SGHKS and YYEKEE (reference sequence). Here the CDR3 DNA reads TGTGTCAGCAGCTTGACACTCGGGGGGAGCAATCAGCCCCAGCATTTT. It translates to CVSSLTLGGSNQPQHF.

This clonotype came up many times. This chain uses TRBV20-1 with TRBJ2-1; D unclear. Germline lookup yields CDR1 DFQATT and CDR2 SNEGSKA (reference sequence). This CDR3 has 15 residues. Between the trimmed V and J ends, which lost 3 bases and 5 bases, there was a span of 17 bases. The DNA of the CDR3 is TGCAGTGCTAGTTCCCCCTTCTTGCCGAACAATGAGCAGTTCTTC. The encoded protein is CSASSPFLPNNEQFF.

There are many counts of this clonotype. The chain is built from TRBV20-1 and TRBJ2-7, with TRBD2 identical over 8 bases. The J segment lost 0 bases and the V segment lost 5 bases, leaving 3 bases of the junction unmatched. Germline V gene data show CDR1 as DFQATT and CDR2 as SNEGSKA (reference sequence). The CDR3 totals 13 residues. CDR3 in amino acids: CSAFSGSSYEQYF. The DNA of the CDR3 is TGCAGTGCTTTCAGCGGGAGCTCCTACGAGCAGTACTTC.

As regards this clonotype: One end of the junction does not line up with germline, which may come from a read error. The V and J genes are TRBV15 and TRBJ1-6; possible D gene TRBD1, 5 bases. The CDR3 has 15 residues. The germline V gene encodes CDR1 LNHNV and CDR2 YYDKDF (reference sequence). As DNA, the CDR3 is TGTGCCACCAGCAGAAGTACCAGGGAAAATTCACCCCTCAACTTT. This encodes CATSRSTRENSPLNF.

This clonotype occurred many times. The CDR3 spells CASSDSPDRAPEPQHF. Written as DNA, the CDR3 is TGTGCCAGCAGCGATTCCCCTGACAGGGCCCCTGAGCCCCAGCATTTT. The rearrangement uses TRBV9 and TRBJ1-5; TRBD1 matches 7 bases. The CDR3 spans 16 residues. With 3 bases clipped from V and 8 bases from J, the junction kept 14 bases outside the gene matches. Per germline, CDR1 SGDLS and CDR2 YYNGEE.

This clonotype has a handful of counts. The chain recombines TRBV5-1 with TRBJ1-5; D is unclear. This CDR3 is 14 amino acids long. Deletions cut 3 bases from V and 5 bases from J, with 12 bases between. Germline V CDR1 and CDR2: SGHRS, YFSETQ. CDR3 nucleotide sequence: TGCGCCAGCAGCTCCGGAAAGGGTGATCAGCCCCAGCATTTT. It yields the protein CASSSGKGDQPQHF.

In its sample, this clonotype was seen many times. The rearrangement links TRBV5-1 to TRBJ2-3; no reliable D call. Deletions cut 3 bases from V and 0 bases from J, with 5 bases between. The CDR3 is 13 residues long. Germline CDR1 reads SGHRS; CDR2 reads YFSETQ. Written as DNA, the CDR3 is TGCGCCAGCAGCTGGTCCAGCACAGATACGCAGTATTTT. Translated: CASSWSSTDTQYF.

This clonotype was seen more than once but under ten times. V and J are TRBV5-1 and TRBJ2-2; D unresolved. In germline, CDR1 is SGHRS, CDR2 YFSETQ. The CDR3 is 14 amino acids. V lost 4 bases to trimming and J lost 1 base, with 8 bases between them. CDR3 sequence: CASSITLNTGELFF. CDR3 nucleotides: TGCGCCAGCAGCATAACACTGAACACCGGGGAGCTGTTTTTT.

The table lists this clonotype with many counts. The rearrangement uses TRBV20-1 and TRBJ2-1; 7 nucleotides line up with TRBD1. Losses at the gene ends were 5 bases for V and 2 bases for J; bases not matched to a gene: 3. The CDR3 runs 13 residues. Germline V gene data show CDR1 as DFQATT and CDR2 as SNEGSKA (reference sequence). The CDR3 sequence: CSAPDRPYNEQFF. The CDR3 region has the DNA TGCAGTGCTCCGGACAGGCCCTACAATGAGCAGTTCTTC.

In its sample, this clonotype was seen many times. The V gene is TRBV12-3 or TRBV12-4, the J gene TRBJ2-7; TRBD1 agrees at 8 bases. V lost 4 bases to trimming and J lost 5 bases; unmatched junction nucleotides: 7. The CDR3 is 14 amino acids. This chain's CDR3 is CASSSLDRAHEQYF. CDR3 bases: TGTGCCAGCAGTTCCTTGGACAGGGCCCACGAGCAGTACTTC.

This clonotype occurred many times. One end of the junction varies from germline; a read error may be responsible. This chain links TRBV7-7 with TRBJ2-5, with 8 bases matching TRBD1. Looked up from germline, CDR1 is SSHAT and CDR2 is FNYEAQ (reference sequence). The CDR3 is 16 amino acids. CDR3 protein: CASSPLQGVRKETQYF. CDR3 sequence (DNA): TGTGCTAGCAGCCCTCTACAGGGGGTAAGGAAGGAGACCCAGTACTTC.

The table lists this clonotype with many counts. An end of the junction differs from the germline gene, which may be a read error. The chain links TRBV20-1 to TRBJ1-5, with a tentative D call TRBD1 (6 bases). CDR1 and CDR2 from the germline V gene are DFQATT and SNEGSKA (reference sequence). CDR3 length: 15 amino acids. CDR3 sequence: CSARRPGGAGQPQNF. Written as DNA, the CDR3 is TGCAGTGCTAGGCGGCCGGGGGGCGCGGGTCAGCCCCAGAATTTT.

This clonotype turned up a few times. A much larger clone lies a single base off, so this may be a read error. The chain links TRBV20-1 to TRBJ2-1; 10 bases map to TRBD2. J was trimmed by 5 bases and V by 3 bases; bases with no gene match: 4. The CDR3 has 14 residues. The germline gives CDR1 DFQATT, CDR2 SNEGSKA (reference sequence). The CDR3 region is CSASAGLAHNEQFF. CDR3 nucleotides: TGCAGTGCTAGTGCGGGACTAGCGCACAATGAGCAGTTCTTC.

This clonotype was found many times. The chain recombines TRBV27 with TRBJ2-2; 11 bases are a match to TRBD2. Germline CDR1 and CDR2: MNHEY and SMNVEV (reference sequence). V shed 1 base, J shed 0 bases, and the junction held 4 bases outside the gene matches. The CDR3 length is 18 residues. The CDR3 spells CASSLWGLAVANTGELFF. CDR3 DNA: TGTGCCAGCAGTTTATGGGGACTAGCGGTCGCGAACACCGGGGAGCTGTTTTTT.

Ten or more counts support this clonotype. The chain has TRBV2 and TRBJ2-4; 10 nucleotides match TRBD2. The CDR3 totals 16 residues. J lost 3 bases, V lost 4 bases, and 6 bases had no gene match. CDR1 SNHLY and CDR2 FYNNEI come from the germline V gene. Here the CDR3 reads CASSGLAGEGKNIQYF. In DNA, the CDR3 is TGTGCCAGCAGTGGGCTAGCGGGAGAGGGCAAAAACATTCAGTACTTC. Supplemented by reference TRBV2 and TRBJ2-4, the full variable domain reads EPEVTQTPSHQVTQMGQEVILRCVPISNHLYFYWYRQILGQKVEFLVSFYNNEISEKSEIFDDQFSVERPDGSNFTLKIRSTKLEDSAMYFCASSGLAGEGKNIQYFGAGTRLSVL.

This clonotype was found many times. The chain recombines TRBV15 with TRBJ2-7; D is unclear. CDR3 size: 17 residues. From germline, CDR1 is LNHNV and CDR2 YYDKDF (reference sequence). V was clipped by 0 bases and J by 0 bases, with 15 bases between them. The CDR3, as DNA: TGTGCCACCAGCAGAGAGGCCTCCCCGGGTACCTCCTACGAGCAGTACTTC. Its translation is CATSREASPGTSYEQYF.